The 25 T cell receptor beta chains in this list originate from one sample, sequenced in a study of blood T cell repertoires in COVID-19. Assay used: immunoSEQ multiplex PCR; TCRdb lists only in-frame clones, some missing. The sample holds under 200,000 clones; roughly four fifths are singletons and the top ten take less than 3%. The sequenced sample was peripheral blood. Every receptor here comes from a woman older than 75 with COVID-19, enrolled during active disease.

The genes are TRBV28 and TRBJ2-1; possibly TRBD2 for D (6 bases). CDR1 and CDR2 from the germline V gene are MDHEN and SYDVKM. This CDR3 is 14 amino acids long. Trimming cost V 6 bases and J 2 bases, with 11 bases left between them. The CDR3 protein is CASSPSAPYNEQFF. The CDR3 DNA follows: TGTGCCAGCAGCCCTAGCGCTCCCTACAATGAGCAGTTCTTC.

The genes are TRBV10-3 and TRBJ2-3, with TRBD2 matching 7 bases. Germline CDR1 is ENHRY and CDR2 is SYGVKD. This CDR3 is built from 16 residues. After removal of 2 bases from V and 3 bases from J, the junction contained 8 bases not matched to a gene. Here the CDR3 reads CAISEEAGVITDTQYF. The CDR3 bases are TGTGCCATCAGTGAGGAGGCGGGAGTGATTACAGATACGCAGTATTTT.

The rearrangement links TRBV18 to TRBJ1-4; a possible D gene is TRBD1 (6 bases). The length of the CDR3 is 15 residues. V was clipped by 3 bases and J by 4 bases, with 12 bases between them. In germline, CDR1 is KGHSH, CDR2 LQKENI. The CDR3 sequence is CASSPQQGINEKLFF. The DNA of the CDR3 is TGTGCCAGCTCACCGCAACAGGGCATTAATGAAAAACTGTTTTTT.

The CDR3 coding sequence is TGTGCCAGCAAGGTGACAGTTACTAATGAAAAACTGTTTTTT. Its protein product is CASKVTVTNEKLFF. J is TRBJ1-4 and V is TRBV2; D possibly corresponds to TRBD1 (5 bases). Germline CDR1 and CDR2: SNHLY and FYNNEI. Deletions cut 7 bases from V and 2 bases from J, with 11 bases between. The CDR3 length is 14 residues.

CDR3 sequence: CASSPGGPDTDTQYF. The CDR3 bases are TGTGCCAGCTCACCCGGCGGCCCAGACACAGATACGCAGTATTTT. V is TRBV18 and J is TRBJ2-3; D remains unclear. Trimming stripped 3 bases from V and 2 bases from J, with 12 bases between. CDR3 length: 15 residues. The V gene's germline CDR1 is KGHSH and CDR2 LQKENI.

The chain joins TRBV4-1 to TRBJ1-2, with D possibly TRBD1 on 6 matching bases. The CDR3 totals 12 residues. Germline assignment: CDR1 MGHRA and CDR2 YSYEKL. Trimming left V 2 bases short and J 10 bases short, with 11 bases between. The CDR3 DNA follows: TGCGCCAGCAGCCAACGCGGGGGCCCCTACACCTTC. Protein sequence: CASSQRGGPYTF.

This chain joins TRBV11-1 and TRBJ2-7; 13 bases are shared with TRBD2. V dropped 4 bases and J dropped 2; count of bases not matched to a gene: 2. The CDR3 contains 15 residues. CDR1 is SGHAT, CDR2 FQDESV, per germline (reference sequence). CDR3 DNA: TGTGCCAGCAGCTCGGGACTAGCGGGACCCTACGAGCAGTACTTC. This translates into CASSSGLAGPYEQYF.

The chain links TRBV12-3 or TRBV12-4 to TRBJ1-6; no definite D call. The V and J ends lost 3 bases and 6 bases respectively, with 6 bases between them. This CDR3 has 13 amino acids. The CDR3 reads CASSLNGNSPLHF. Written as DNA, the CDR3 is TGTGCCAGCAGTTTGAACGGTAATTCACCCCTCCACTTT.

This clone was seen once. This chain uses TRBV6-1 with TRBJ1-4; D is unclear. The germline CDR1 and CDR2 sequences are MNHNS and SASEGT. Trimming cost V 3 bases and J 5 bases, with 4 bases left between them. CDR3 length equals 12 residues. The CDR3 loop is CASSDMNEKLFF. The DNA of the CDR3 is TGTGCCAGCAGTGACATGAATGAAAAACTGTTTTTT.

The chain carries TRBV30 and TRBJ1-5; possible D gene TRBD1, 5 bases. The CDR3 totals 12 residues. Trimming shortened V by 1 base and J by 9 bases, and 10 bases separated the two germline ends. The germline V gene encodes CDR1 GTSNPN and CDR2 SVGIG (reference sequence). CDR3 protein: CAWSEGLRPQHF. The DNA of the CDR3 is TGTGCCTGGAGTGAGGGGTTGAGGCCCCAGCATTTT.

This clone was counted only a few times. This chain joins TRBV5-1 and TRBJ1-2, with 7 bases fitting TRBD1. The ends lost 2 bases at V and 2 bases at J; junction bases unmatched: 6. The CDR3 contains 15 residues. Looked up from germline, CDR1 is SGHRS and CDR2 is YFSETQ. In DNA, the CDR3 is TGCGCCAGCAGCTTAGAGACAGGGTTAAACTATGGCTACACCTTC. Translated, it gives CASSLETGLNYGYTF.

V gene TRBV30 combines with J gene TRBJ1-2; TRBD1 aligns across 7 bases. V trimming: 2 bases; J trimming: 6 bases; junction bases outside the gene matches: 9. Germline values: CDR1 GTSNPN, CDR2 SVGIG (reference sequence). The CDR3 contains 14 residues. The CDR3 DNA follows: TGTGCCTGGAGTTGGATAGGGGGCTTAAATGGCTACACCTTC. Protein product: CAWSWIGGLNGYTF. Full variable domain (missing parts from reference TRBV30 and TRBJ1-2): SQTIHQWPATLVQPVGSPLSLECTVEGTSNPNLYWYRQAAGRGLQLLFYSVGIGQISSEVPQNLSASRPQDRQFILSSKKLLLSDSGFYLCAWSWIGGLNGYTFGSGTRLTVV.

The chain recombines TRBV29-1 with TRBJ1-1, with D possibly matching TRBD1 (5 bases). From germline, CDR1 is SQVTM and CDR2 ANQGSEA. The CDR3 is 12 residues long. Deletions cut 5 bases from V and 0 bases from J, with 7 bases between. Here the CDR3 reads CSVQGMNTEAFF. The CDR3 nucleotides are TGCAGCGTTCAGGGAATGAACACTGAAGCTTTCTTT.

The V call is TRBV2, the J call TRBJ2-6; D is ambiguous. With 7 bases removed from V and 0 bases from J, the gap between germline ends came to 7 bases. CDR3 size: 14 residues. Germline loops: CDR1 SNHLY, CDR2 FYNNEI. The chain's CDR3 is CASKQSSGANVLTF. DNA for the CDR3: TGTGCCAGCAAACAGAGCTCTGGGGCCAACGTCCTGACTTTC.

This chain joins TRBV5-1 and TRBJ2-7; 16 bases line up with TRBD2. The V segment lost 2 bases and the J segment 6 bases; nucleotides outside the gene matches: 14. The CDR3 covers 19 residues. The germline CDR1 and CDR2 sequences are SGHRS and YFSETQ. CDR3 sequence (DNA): TGCGCCAGCAGCTTTAGGGGGACTAGCGGGAGGGGCATTGATCTCGAGCAGTACTTC. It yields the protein CASSFRGTSGRGIDLEQYF.

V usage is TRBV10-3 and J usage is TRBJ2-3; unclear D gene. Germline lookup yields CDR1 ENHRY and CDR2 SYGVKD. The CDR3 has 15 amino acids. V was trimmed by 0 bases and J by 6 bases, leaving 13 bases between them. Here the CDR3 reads CAISESNLVGDTQYF. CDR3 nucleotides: TGTGCCATCAGTGAGTCGAATCTAGTCGGTGATACGCAGTATTTT.

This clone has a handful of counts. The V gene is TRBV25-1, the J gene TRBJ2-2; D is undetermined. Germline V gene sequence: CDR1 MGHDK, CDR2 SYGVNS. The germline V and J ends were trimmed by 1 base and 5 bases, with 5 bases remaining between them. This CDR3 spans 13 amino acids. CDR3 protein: CASSESGTGELFF. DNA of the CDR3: TGTGCCAGCAGTGAATCGGGTACCGGGGAGCTGTTTTTT.

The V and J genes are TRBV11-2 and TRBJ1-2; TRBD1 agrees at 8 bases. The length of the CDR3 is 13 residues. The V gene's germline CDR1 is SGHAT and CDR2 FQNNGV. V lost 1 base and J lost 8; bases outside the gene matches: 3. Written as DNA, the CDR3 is TGTGCCAGCAGCTTAGGGACAGGGTACGGCTACACCTTC. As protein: CASSLGTGYGYTF.

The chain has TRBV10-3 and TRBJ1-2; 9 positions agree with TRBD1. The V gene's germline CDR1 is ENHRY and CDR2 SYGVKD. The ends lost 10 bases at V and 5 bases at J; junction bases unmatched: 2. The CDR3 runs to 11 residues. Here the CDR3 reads CATGQGYGYTF. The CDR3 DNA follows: TGTGCCACTGGACAGGGGTATGGCTACACCTTC.

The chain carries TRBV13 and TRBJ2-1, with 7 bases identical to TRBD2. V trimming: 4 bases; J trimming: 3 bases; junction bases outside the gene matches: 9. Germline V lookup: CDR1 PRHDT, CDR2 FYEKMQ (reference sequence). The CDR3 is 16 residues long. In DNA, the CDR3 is TGTGCCAGCAGCTCCACCCTGGCGGGAGTCTACAATGAGCAGTTCTTC. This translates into CASSSTLAGVYNEQFF. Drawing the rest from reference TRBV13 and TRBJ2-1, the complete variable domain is AAGVIQSPRHLIKEKRETATLKCYPIPRHDTVYWYQQGPGQDPQFLISFYEKMQSDKGSIPDRFSAQQFSDYHSELNMSSLELGDSALYFCASSSTLAGVYNEQFFGPGTRLTVL.

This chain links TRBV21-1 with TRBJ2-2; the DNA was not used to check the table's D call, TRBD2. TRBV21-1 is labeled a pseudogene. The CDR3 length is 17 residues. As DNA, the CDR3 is TGTGCCAGCAGCAAAGATGGTAGCGGGAGATACACCGGGGAGCTGTTTTTT. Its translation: CASSKDGSGRYTGELFF.

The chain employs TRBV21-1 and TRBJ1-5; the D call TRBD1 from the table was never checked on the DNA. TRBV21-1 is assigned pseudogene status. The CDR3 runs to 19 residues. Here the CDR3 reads CASTLTGTGGPGRNQPQHF. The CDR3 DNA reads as TGTGCCAGCACCTTGACCGGGACAGGGGGGCCCGGCCGCAATCAGCCCCAGCATTTT.

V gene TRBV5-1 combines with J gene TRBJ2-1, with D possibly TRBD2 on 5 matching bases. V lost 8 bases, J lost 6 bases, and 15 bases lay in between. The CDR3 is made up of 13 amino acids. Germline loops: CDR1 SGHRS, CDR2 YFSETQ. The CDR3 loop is CASSLAIANEQFF. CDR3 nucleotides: TGCGCCAGTAGCCTAGCTATCGCCAATGAGCAGTTCTTC.

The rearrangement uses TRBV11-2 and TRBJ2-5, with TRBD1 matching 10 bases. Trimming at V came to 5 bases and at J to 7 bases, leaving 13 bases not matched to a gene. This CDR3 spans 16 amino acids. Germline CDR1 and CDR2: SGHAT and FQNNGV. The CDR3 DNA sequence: TGTGCCAGCAGCCCCTCCGGGACAGGGGTGGTTGGGACCCAGTACTTC. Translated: CASSPSGTGVVGTQYF.

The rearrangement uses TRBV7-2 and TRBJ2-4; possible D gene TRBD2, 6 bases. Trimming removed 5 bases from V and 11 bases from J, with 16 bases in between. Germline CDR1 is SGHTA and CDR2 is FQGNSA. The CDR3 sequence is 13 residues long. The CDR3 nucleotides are TGTGCCAGCAGCCCATTAATCTCGGGGGTTCAGTACTTC. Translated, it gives CASSPLISGVQYF.